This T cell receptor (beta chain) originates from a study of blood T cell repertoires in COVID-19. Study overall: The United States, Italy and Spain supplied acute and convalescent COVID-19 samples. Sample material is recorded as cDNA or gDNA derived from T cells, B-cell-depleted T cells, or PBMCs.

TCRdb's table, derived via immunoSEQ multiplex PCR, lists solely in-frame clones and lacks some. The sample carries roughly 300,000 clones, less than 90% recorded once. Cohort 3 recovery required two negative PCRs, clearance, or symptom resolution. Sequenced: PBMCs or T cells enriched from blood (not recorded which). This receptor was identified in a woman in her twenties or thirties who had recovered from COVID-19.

The CDR3, as DNA: TGTGCCAGAAGCTCGAGTCGGAACACTGAAGCTTTCTTT. This gives the protein CARSSSRNTEAFF. The V gene is TRBV5-3, the J gene TRBJ1-1; D is undetermined. TRBV5-3 has ORF status, its function being uncertain. The length of the CDR3 is 13 residues. Trimming stripped 3 bases from V and 1 base from J, with 7 bases between.